The 18 T cell receptor beta chains below come from one sample, sequenced in a study of shared clonotypes between healthy human individuals. Produced via immunoSEQ multiplex PCR; TCRdb's table is partial and in-frame only. The profile shows approximately 500,000 clones, 70% to 80% of them singletons. The source material was PBMCs. The receptors stem from a woman aged 40 to 50 in good health. Some clones in this sample may be carry-over from other donors' samples.

The chain couples TRBV30 to TRBJ2-1; 8 bases agree with TRBD1. Trimming cost V 1 base and J 2 bases; bases outside gene matches: 4. Germline assignment: CDR1 GTSNPN and CDR2 SVGIG (reference sequence). This CDR3 spans 15 amino acids. The chain's CDR3 is CAWSEGQATYNEQFF. CDR3 bases: TGTGCCTGGAGTGAGGGACAGGCAACCTACAATGAGCAGTTCTTC. The full variable domain, in which reference TRBV30 and TRBJ2-1 provide the parts outside the CDR3, is SQTIHQWPATLVQPVGSPLSLECTVEGTSNPNLYWYRQAAGRGLQLLFYSVGIGQISSEVPQNLSASRPQDRQFILSSKKLLLSDSGFYLCAWSEGQATYNEQFFGPGTRLTVL.

The V call is TRBV5-1, the J call TRBJ1-1, with D perhaps matching TRBD1 (6 bases). The germline gives CDR1 SGHRS, CDR2 YFSETQ. The CDR3 covers 13 residues. The V and J ends lost 7 bases and 1 base respectively, with 11 bases between them. The CDR3 loop is CASGKQGNTEAFF. The CDR3 DNA reads TGCGCCAGCGGGAAACAGGGGAACACTGAAGCTTTCTTT.

The rearrangement uses TRBV5-1 and TRBJ1-1, with D maybe TRBD1 (6 bases). This CDR3 spans 15 amino acids. Trimming left V 4 bases short and J 5 bases short, with 18 bases between. Germline V gene lookup returns CDR1 SGHRS and CDR2 YFSETQ. The DNA of the CDR3 is TGCGCCAGCAGCAGTACAGGGTTCGCGTTGACTGAAGCTTTCTTT. This gives the protein CASSSTGFALTEAFF.

The CDR3 loop reads CASSKEWGRELFF. The CDR3 DNA reads TGTGCCAGCAGTAAAGAGTGGGGACGGGAGCTGTTTTTT. The chain recombines TRBV6-4 with TRBJ2-2; either TRBD1 or TRBD2 may supply D (5 bases each). CDR1 and CDR2 (germline): MRHNA, SNTAGT. The CDR3 covers 13 residues. Trimming pared 5 bases from V and 9 bases from J, leaving 13 bases between.

This chain uses TRBV7-2 with TRBJ2-7, with 12 bases fitting TRBD1. V was pared by 1 base and J by 6 bases, with 7 bases of the junction left unmatched. Germline lookup yields CDR1 SGHTA and CDR2 FQGNSA. CDR3 length: 16 residues. The CDR3 DNA reads TGTGCCAGCAGCTTAGAATCCGGGACAGGGGGCTCCGAGCAGTACTTC. This gives the protein CASSLESGTGGSEQYF.

In the case of this clone: A junction boundary mismatches the germline segment, possibly from a read error. The CDR3 nucleotides are TGTGCTAGCAGCCCTGACAGAGGATCCTACAATGAGCAGTTCTTC. Protein sequence: CASSPDRGSYNEQFF. V is TRBV7-7 and J is TRBJ2-1, with D possibly being TRBD1 (5 bases). This CDR3 contains 15 residues. Germline V gene lookup returns CDR1 SSHAT and CDR2 FNYEAQ (reference sequence).

The chain carries TRBV28 and TRBJ2-4, with TRBD2 matching 7 bases. Trimming at V came to 6 bases and at J to 3 bases, leaving 26 bases not matched to a gene. The CDR3 is made up of 21 amino acids. Germline CDR1 reads MDHEN; CDR2 reads SYDVKM. The CDR3 spells CASSLLLNPYAGVLGKNIQYF. CDR3 DNA: TGTGCCAGCAGCCTCTTGCTGAACCCCTACGCGGGGGTTTTGGGCAAAAACATTCAGTACTTC. Full variable domain (rest looked up from reference TRBV28 and TRBJ2-4): DVKVTQSSRYLVKRTGEKVFLECVQDMDHENMFWYRQDPGLGLRLIYFSYDVKMKEKGDIPEGYSVSREKKERFSLILESASTNQTSMYLCASSLLLNPYAGVLGKNIQYFGAGTRLSVL.

The V call is TRBV7-8, the J call TRBJ1-6; TRBD1 might be the D (6 bases). Germline CDR1 is SGHVS and CDR2 is FQNEAQ. Trimming took off 6 bases at V and 5 bases at J, with 17 bases between the two ends. The CDR3 extends over 16 amino acids. The CDR3 DNA follows: TGTGCCAGCAGTTCTAGTGGGGGCACCCATAATTCACCCCTCCACTTT. It is translated as CASSSSGGTHNSPLHF.

This rearrangement joins TRBV2 to TRBJ1-1, with 7 bases that match TRBD1. J lost 1 base, V lost 7 bases, and 9 bases had no gene match. This CDR3 comprises 15 residues. The V gene's germline CDR1 is SNHLY and CDR2 FYNNEI. The CDR3 DNA reads as TGTGCCAGCACCTCTTTGGGACAGACGAACACTGAAGCTTTCTTT. This encodes CASTSLGQTNTEAFF.

The rearrangement links TRBV11-2 to TRBJ2-3; maybe TRBD1 (6 bases). Germline CDR1 reads SGHAT; CDR2 reads FQNNGV. Trimming removed 2 bases from V and 2 bases from J, with 8 bases in between. This CDR3 region has 14 residues. The CDR3 bases are TGTGCCAGCAGCTTACGACAGGTCACAGATACGCAGTATTTT. Translated: CASSLRQVTDTQYF.

V gene TRBV5-6 combines with J gene TRBJ2-7; the D gene could be TRBD1 or TRBD2 (5 bases each). The CDR3 length is 14 residues. The V gene lost 1 base and the J gene lost 5 bases, with 13 bases spanning the gap. The germline CDR1 and CDR2 sequences are SGHDT and YYEEEE. CDR3 nucleotide sequence: TGTGCCAGCAGCTTGTTGACGGGACCCCACGAGCAGTACTTC. Its translation is CASSLLTGPHEQYF.

This clone appeared once. The rearrangement uses TRBV19 and TRBJ1-1; D is ambiguous. The germline CDR1 and CDR2 sequences are LNHDA and SQIVND (reference sequence). V was cut by 3 bases and J by 5 bases, with 13 bases left in between. The CDR3 runs to 14 residues. CDR3 residues: CASSIVSKGTEAFF. The CDR3 nucleotides read TGTGCCAGTAGTATCGTCAGCAAAGGGACTGAAGCTTTCTTT.

This chain links TRBV4-3 with TRBJ1-2; D is uncertain. The germline gives CDR1 LGHNA, CDR2 YSLEER. V was pared by 1 base and J by 2 bases, with 14 bases between. CDR3 length: 16 amino acids. The CDR3 DNA sequence: TGCGCCAGCAGCCAAGGGGTGGGCCGTGGAAACTATGGCTACACCTTC. As protein: CASSQGVGRGNYGYTF.

The chain employs TRBV28 and TRBJ1-1, with 11 positions matching TRBD1. The CDR3 totals 21 residues. CDR1 and CDR2 (germline): MDHEN, SYDVKM. V shed 2 bases and J 0 bases; nucleotides not matched to a gene: 17. This chain's CDR3 is CASSLPGGQGVRHRMNTEAFF. The CDR3 bases are TGTGCCAGCAGTTTACCGGGGGGACAGGGGGTCCGGCATAGAATGAACACTGAAGCTTTCTTT.

This chain joins TRBV28 and TRBJ2-3; no clear D gene. CDR3 size: 13 residues. V was cut by 6 bases and J by 2 bases, with 9 bases left in between. Germline CDR1 and CDR2: MDHEN and SYDVKM. Here the CDR3 reads CASRGSATDTQYF. CDR3 DNA sequence: TGTGCCAGCAGGGGGTCTGCCACAGATACGCAGTATTTT. Complete variable domain (other parts from reference TRBV28 and TRBJ2-3): DVKVTQSSRYLVKRTGEKVFLECVQDMDHENMFWYRQDPGLGLRLIYFSYDVKMKEKGDIPEGYSVSREKKERFSLILESASTNQTSMYLCASRGSATDTQYFGPGTRLTVL.

This chain links TRBV2 with TRBJ1-1; D perhaps matches TRBD1 (5 bases). The CDR3 extends over 15 amino acids. V was pared by 3 bases and J by 4 bases, with 15 bases between. CDR1 and CDR2 from the germline V gene are SNHLY and FYNNEI. The CDR3 region has the DNA TGTGCCAGCAGTGAGTTGGGCAGGGCCTCCACTGAAGCTTTCTTT. This translates into CASSELGRASTEAFF.

This clone was seen a handful of times. V usage is TRBV4-2 and J usage is TRBJ1-1, with a weak D call TRBD1 (5 bases). Trimming shortened V by 1 base and J by 3 bases, and 9 bases separated the two germline ends. The V gene's germline CDR1 is LGHNA and CDR2 YNFKEQ. This CDR3 region has 14 residues. CDR3 sequence: CASSQGARDTEAFF. The CDR3 bases are TGTGCCAGCAGCCAAGGGGCCAGGGACACTGAAGCTTTCTTT.

This clone was picked up one time. The chain employs TRBV9 and TRBJ1-1; 7 bases line up with TRBD1. J gave up 4 bases and V 1 base, and 10 bases lay outside the gene matches. The CDR3 consists of 16 residues. From germline, CDR1 is SGDLS and CDR2 YYNGEE. In DNA, the CDR3 is TGTGCCAGCAGCGTAAATAAGGGGGCGAGAGGCACTGAAGCTTTCTTT. Amino acid sequence: CASSVNKGARGTEAFF.